This T cell receptor beta chain was identified during a study of control samples from healthy donors and cancer patients (dated by TCRdb to 2020 to 2022). With respect to this clone: Its antigen target is currently unknown. Per-nucleotide qualities are absent, and no much larger clonotype sits a single base away.

Library prep was done by the immunoSEQ multiplex PCR assay. TCRdb's version of the immuneACCESS table is confined to in-frame rearrangements and falls short of the full clone set. An unresolved V gene accounts for under half of the shortfall where checked; the remainder is of unknown origin. The sample profile shows 85,000 to 110,000 clones; around 88% of them were found once. The ten top clones hold 15% to 20% of the sample. CDR1 and CDR2, looked up from the germline V gene, are MNHEY and SVGAGI. The CDR3 starts with the cysteine, ends with the phenylalanine, and has 13 residues. The sequence is cut down to CDR3 DNA, 39 bases in frame from base 1. Trimming accounts for 8 bases at V and 7 bases at J, while the number of junction bases matched to no gene is 6.

The clonotype was recovered from a man aged 60 to 75 with lung cancer. Sequencing input: PBMCs. The rearranged chain carries TRBV6-5 and TRBJ1-3; TRBD1 lines up with 9 middle nucleotides. The nucleotide sequence reads as follows: TGTGCCAGCCATATAACAGGGGGCAACACCATATATTTT. Its coded protein is CASHITGGNTIYF.